The rows below give T cell receptor beta chains drawn from one sample of a study of blood T cell repertoires in COVID-19. Here immunoSEQ multiplex PCR was the method, and the copy in TCRdb shows in-frame clones only, minus some. The table shows under 450,000 clones, with around 84% occurring only once. The sequenced sample consisted of peripheral blood. The origin of the receptors is a human donor with acute or convalescent COVID-19. The donor label of this sample is uncertain. Both conserved end residues are part of each CDR3. D genes are given only for firm matches. Clone sizes are given selectively: once, few, many, or a class where the clone is expanded.

>NA|15|TRBV7-8|TRBJ2-7|TRBD1
TGTGCCAGCAGCCCAAGGACAGGGGTTTACTACGAGCAGTACTTC
CASSPRTGVYYEQYF
>once|12|TRBV18|TRBJ1-2|NA
TGTGCCAGCTCACTTGGAGAACTAGGCTACACCTTC
CASSLGELGYTF
>NA|14|TRBV13|TRBJ1-1|TRBD1
TGTGCCAGCGACAGGGACGGCAGGCGGACTGAAGCTTTCTTT
CASDRDGRRTEAFF
>many|17|TRBV7-8|TRBJ2-1|TRBD2
TGTGCCAGCAGCTCTGCGGAGTCTAGCGGATACTACAATGAGCAGTTCTTC
CASSSAESSGYYNEQFF
>NA|14|TRBV27|TRBJ1-1|TRBD1
TGTGCCAGCAGACAGAGACAGGGGAACACTGAAGCTTTCTTT
CASRQRQGNTEAFF
>NA|13|TRBV4-1|TRBJ2-3|NA
TGCGCCAGCAGCCACCCTCTAGGAGATACGCAGTATTTT
CASSHPLGDTQYF
>NA|17|TRBV4-1|TRBJ1-5|TRBD1
TGCGCCAGCAGCCAAGAGAGGCCCAGGGGGGGCAATCAGCCCCAGCATTTT
CASSQERPRGGNQPQHF
>NA|17|TRBV27|TRBJ1-1|NA
TGTGCCAGCAGTTCCCAACAGGGAATGGGTAAGCACACTGAAGCTTTCTTT
CASSSQQGMGKHTEAFF
>once|15|TRBV19|TRBJ2-7|TRBD2
TGTGCCAGTAGCACCCATAGCGGGAGGGCGAGCGAGCAGTACTTC
CASSTHSGRASEQYF
>few|14|TRBV9|TRBJ2-3|TRBD2
TGTGCCAGCAGCGTAGGGGGAGGGGATCATACGCAGTATTTT
CASSVGGGDHTQYF
>many|14|TRBV4-1|TRBJ2-7|TRBD2
TGCGCCAGCAGCCAAGTAGCGGGGGGGAACGAGCAGTACTTC
CASSQVAGGNEQYF
>NA|13|TRBV6-5|TRBJ1-2|NA
TGTGCCAGCAGGGGGCCTTACGGACAGGGCTACACCTTC
CASRGPYGQGYTF
>few|15|TRBV4-2|TRBJ2-7|TRBD2
TGTGCCAGCAGCCAAGTTTCTAGCGGGAGCTACGAGCAGTACTTC
CASSQVSSGSYEQYF
>NA|14|TRBV7-2|TRBJ1-4|NA
TGTGCCAGCAGCTTAGGGTTCAGGAATGAAAAACTGTTTTTT
CASSLGFRNEKLFF
>NA|14|TRBV6-5|TRBJ1-1|NA
TGTGCCAGCAGTCGGGGGGGGTTCCTCACTGAAGCTTTCTTT
CASSRGGFLTEAFF
>once|15|TRBV29-1|TRBJ1-2|TRBD1
TGCAGCGTTGAGAAAGGGACAGGGGGAAGTTATGGCTACACCTTC
CSVEKGTGGSYGYTF
>NA|13|TRBV6-5|TRBJ1-2|NA
TGTGCCAGCAGCCGACAGGACAACTATGGCTACACCTTC
CASSRQDNYGYTF
>few|12|TRBV6-2/TRBV6-3|TRBJ1-2|NA
NA
CASSSSPGGYTF
>NA|15|TRBV5-5|TRBJ1-5|TRBD1
TGTGCCAGCAGCTTGGGGGGGACAGATAATCAGCCCCAGCATTTT
CASSLGGTDNQPQHF
>NA|14|TRBV18|TRBJ2-5|TRBD2
TGTGCCAGCTCACTCAGACTAGCGGGGGAGACCCAGTACTTC
CASSLRLAGETQYF
>NA|20|TRBV30|TRBJ1-3|NA
TGTGCCTGGAGTGTAAGGTTTAGGCAGGCCGGCCTTTACTCTGGAAACACCATATATTTT
CAWSVRFRQAGLYSGNTIYF
>once|15|TRBV28|TRBJ1-5|NA
TGTGCCAGCAGTTTTTCCGGCGGTGACAATCAGCCCCAGCATTTT
CASSFSGGDNQPQHF
>NA|15|TRBV7-9|TRBJ1-1|TRBD1
TGTGCCAGCAGCTGGGATCGGGGACAGACTACTGAAGCTTTCTTT
CASSWDRGQTTEAFF
>NA|15|TRBV5-1|TRBJ1-6|NA
TGCGCCAGCAGCCCCGACGAGGGCTATAATTCACCCCTCCACTTT
CASSPDEGYNSPLHF
>NA|16|TRBV2|TRBJ2-2|TRBD2
TGTGCCAGCAGTAGGGAATTAGCGGGGGGTAATTCCGTGCTGTTTTTT
CASSRELAGGNSVLFF
>NA|11|TRBV7-2|TRBJ2-3|NA
TGTGCCAGCAGCTTAAGGGGTAGCCAGTATTTT
CASSLRGSQYF
>NA|15|TRBV7-4|TRBJ1-2|TRBD1
TGTGCCAGCAGCCTAGGACAGGGGGGGACCAATGGCTACACCTTC
CASSLGQGGTNGYTF
>NA|12|TRBV7-2|TRBJ2-7|NA
TGTGCCAGCAGCCGGCGGGGTTACGAGCAGTACTTC
CASSRRGYEQYF